The 15 T cell receptor beta chains below come from one sample, sequenced in a study of T cells in Graves' hyperthyroidism and ophthalmopathy. RNA transcripts yielded amplified TCR beta CDR3 regions. Carried out on the TCR CDR3, a first-round RT-PCR used the HTBI primer set. MiXCR, applied by TCRdb to the multiplex PCR reads, yields one record per CDR3 protein. The table shows about 520,000 distinct CDR3 sequences, with 24% occurring only once. The sequenced material came from blood. The receptors originated from a woman in her 30s with Graves' ophthalmopathy.

This clonotype was recorded many times. The genes are TRBV27 and TRBJ1-1; D unclear. The CDR3 extends over 14 amino acids. Germline lookup yields CDR1 MNHEY and CDR2 SMNVEV (reference sequence). V lost 2 bases and J 4 bases, leaving 11 bases between the germline ends. The CDR3 DNA sequence: TGTGCCAGCAGTTTACAGCTCGGTTTCACTGAAGCTTTCTTT. Translated: CASSLQLGFTEAFF.

This clonotype was observed many times. The rearrangement links TRBV18 to TRBJ1-5; D remains ambiguous. Trimming cost V 3 bases and J 3 bases, with 12 bases left between them. The germline V gene has CDR1 KGHSH and CDR2 LQKENI. CDR3 size: 15 residues. CDR3 sequence reads: CASSPGRGINQPQHF. CDR3 nucleotides: TGTGCCAGCTCACCTGGGAGAGGGATCAATCAGCCCCAGCATTTT.

This clonotype was counted at least ten times. V usage is TRBV28 and J usage is TRBJ1-1; D is perhaps TRBD1 (6 bases). Germline CDR1 reads MDHEN; CDR2 reads SYDVKM. The CDR3 has 14 amino acids. V gave up 1 base and J gave up 6 bases, with 12 bases separating them. In DNA, the CDR3 is TGTGCCAGCAGTTTATTGGGGGCCGAGGCTGAAGCTTTCTTT. This sequence encodes CASSLLGAEAEAFF.

The V gene is TRBV20-1, the J gene TRBJ1-2; a weak D match, TRBD1 (5 bases). The CDR3 sequence is 14 residues long. CDR1 DFQATT and CDR2 SNEGSKA come from the germline V gene (reference sequence). With 3 bases removed from V and 4 bases from J, the gap between germline ends came to 15 bases. In DNA form, the CDR3 reads TGCAGTGCTAGGATGGGCAGGGAAGTCTATGGCTACACCTTC. Protein: CSARMGREVYGYTF.

The V gene is TRBV27, the J gene TRBJ2-7, with 9 bases lining up with TRBD1. The germline V gene encodes CDR1 MNHEY and CDR2 SMNVEV (reference sequence). The CDR3 extends over 15 amino acids. J was trimmed by 5 bases and V by 4 bases; bases with no gene match: 9. The CDR3 spells CASSSGTGLQHEQYF. The DNA of the CDR3 is TGTGCCAGCAGTTCGGGGACAGGGTTACAACACGAGCAGTACTTC.

This clonotype came up many times. The chain links TRBV2 to TRBJ1-1; no reliable D call. The V gene's germline CDR1 is SNHLY and CDR2 FYNNEI. The CDR3 consists of 14 residues. V was pared by 7 bases and J by 1 base, with 13 bases between. CDR3 region: CASKGMSGNTEAFF. The CDR3 coding sequence is TGTGCCAGCAAAGGGATGTCGGGGAACACTGAAGCTTTCTTT. The variable domain in full, with the rest retrieved from reference TRBV2 and TRBJ1-1, is EPEVTQTPSHQVTQMGQEVILRCVPISNHLYFYWYRQILGQKVEFLVSFYNNEISEKSEIFDDQFSVERPDGSNFTLKIRSTKLEDSAMYFCASKGMSGNTEAFFGQGTRLTVV.

This clonotype has a count of ten or more. The chain is built from TRBV2 and TRBJ1-1, with 7 nucleotides matching TRBD1. Germline V gives CDR1 SNHLY, CDR2 FYNNEI. Trimming cost V 3 bases and J 0 bases; bases outside gene matches: 10. The CDR3 consists of 17 residues. DNA for the CDR3: TGTGCCAGCAGTGACCTCGGGACAGCAACCATGAACACTGAAGCTTTCTTT. Translating gives CASSDLGTATMNTEAFF.

This clonotype was counted many times. The chain is built from TRBV5-8 and TRBJ1-2, with D maybe TRBD1 (5 bases). Germline V gives CDR1 SGHTS, CDR2 YDEGEE. Trimming took 7 bases from V and 5 from J, leaving 27 bases between them. This CDR3 region has 17 residues. CDR3 coding DNA: TGTGCCAGCGGGCTATCCTCAATTCGGGGCTTCTCTTATGGCTACACCTTC. Amino acids: CASGLSSIRGFSYGYTF.

Ten or more counts support this clonotype. This chain joins TRBV6-1 and TRBJ2-7; TRBD1 aligns across 8 bases. The CDR3 is 15 amino acids. With V trimmed by 1 base and J by 2 bases, 4 bases remained unmatched. Germline CDR1 and CDR2: MNHNS and SASEGT. The chain's CDR3 is CASSEEGTGAYEQYF. The CDR3 DNA is TGTGCCAGCAGTGAAGAGGGGACAGGTGCCTACGAGCAGTACTTC.

This clonotype was counted only a few times. The chain recombines TRBV6-1 with TRBJ2-7; TRBD1 agrees at 7 bases. The CDR3 is made up of 17 amino acids. V dropped 1 base and J dropped 1; count of bases not matched to a gene: 10. Per the germline V gene, CDR1 is MNHNS and CDR2 is SASEGT. The CDR3 protein is CASSEVFGTVGSYEQYF. For the CDR3, the DNA is TGTGCCAGCAGTGAAGTTTTTGGGACAGTTGGTTCCTACGAGCAGTACTTC.

This clonotype showed up many times. The chain recombines TRBV13 with TRBJ1-1, with D possibly TRBD1 on 6 matching bases. CDR3 length: 15 residues. Germline CDR1 reads PRHDT; CDR2 reads FYEKMQ (reference sequence). The ends were cut back, 2 bases at V and 3 bases at J, with 13 bases in the middle. The CDR3 nucleotides are TGTGCCAGCAGCTTACGTAGGGGGATGTACACTGAAGCTTTCTTT. This translates into CASSLRRGMYTEAFF.

The J gene is TRBJ2-7, the V gene TRBV20-1, with unresolved D. The CDR3 sequence is 13 residues long. Germline values: CDR1 DFQATT, CDR2 SNEGSKA (reference sequence). V was clipped by 1 base and J by 0 bases, with 7 bases between them. The CDR3 here is CSARGQSSYEQYF. The CDR3 region has the DNA TGCAGTGCTAGAGGTCAGAGCTCCTACGAGCAGTACTTC.

This clonotype was counted many times. V usage is TRBV6-5 and J usage is TRBJ1-1; tentative D call: TRBD1 (5 bases). Germline V gives CDR1 MNHEY, CDR2 SVGAGI. V gave up 2 bases and J gave up 1 base, with 8 bases separating them. This CDR3 spans 14 amino acids. CDR3 protein: CASSYGGQNTEAFF. The DNA for the CDR3 is TGTGCCAGCAGTTACGGAGGACAGAACACTGAAGCTTTCTTT.

This clonotype was detected only a few times. This sequence may be a read error, since a much larger clone differs from it by one base. The J gene is TRBJ2-5, the V gene TRBV5-1; maybe TRBD1 (6 bases). This CDR3 comprises 15 residues. Germline CDR1 is SGHRS and CDR2 is YFSETQ. The CDR3 reads CASSFTRGHQETKYF. As DNA, the CDR3 is TGCGCCAGCAGCTTTACGAGGGGACACCAAGAGACCAAGTACTTC.

On this clonotype: A read error is possible here, since a much larger clone lies one base away. The chain carries TRBV20-1 and TRBJ1-5, with D tentatively TRBD1 (5 bases). CDR1 and CDR2 from the germline V gene are DFQATT and SNEGSKA (reference sequence). V shed 4 bases and J shed 9 bases, with 13 bases lying between them. The CDR3 spans 12 residues. The CDR3 loop is CSATRVFRPQHF. CDR3 DNA sequence: TGCAGTGCTACCAGGGTATTTAGGCCCCAGCATTTT.